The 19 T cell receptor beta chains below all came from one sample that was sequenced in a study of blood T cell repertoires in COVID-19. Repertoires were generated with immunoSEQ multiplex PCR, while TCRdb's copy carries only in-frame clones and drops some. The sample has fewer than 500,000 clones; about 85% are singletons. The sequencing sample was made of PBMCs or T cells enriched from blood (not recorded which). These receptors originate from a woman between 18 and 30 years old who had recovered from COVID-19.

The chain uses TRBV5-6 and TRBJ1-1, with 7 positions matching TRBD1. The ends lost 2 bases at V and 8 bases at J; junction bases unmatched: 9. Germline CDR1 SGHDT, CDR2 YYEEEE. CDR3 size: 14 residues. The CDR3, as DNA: TGTGCCAGCAGCTTTGGACAGGAGATGAGAGAAGCTTTCTTT. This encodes CASSFGQEMREAFF.

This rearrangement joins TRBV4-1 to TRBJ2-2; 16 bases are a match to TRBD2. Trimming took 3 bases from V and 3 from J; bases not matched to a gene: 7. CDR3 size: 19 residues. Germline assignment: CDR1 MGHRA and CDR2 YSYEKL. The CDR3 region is CASSHTGTSGGADTGELFF. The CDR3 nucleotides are TGCGCCAGCAGCCATACCGGGACTAGCGGGGGGGCCGACACCGGGGAGCTGTTTTTT.

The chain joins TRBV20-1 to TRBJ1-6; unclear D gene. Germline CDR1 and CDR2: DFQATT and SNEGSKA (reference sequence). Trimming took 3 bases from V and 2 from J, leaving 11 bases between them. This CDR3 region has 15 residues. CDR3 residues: CSASDRAPYNSPLHF. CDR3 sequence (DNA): TGCAGTGCTAGTGACCGAGCCCCCTATAATTCACCCCTCCACTTT.

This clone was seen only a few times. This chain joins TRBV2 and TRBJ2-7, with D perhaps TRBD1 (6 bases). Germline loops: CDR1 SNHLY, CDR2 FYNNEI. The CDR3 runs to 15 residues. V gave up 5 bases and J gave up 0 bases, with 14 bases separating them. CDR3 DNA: TGTGCCAGCAGTATCGGTGGGGGCGACTCCTACGAGCAGTACTTC. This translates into CASSIGGGDSYEQYF.

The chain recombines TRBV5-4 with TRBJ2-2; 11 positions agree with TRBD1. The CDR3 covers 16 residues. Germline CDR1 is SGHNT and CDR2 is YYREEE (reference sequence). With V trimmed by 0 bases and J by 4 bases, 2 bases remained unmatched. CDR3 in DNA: TGTGCCAGCAGCTTGGGGACAGGGGGCCGCACCGGGGAGCTGTTTTTT. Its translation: CASSLGTGGRTGELFF. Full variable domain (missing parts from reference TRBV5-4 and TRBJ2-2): ETGVTQSPTHLIKTRGQQVTLRCSSQSGHNTVSWYQQALGQGPQFIFQYYREEENGRGNFPPRFSGLQFPNYSSELNVNALELDDSALYLCASSLGTGGRTGELFFGEGSRLTVL.

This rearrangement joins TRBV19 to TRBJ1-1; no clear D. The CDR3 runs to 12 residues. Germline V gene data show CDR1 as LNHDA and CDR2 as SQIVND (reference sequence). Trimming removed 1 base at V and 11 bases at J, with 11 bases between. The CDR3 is CASSIGPWRAFF. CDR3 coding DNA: TGTGCCAGTAGTATAGGGCCGTGGCGGGCTTTCTTT.

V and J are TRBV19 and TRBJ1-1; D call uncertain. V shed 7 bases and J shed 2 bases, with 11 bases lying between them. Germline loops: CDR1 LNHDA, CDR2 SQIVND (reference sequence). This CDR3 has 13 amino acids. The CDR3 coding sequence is TGTGCCAGTAAACTAAGTCCCAACACTGAAGCTTTCTTT. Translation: CASKLSPNTEAFF.

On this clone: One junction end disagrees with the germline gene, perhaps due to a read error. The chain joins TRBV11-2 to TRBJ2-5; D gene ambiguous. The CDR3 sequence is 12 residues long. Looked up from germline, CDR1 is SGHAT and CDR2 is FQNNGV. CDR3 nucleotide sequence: TGTGCCAGCAGACCCGATATATATGAGATCCACTTC. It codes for CASRPDIYEIHF.

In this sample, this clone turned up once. CDR3 protein: CASGKTGAEGEQFF. CDR3 in DNA: TGTGCCAGCGGAAAGACAGGGGCGGAGGGTGAGCAGTTCTTC. The rearrangement joins TRBV6-5 to TRBJ2-1; the match to TRBD1 covers 8 bases. Germline lookup yields CDR1 MNHEY and CDR2 SVGAGI. The CDR3 has 14 amino acids. V gave up 8 bases and J gave up 9 bases; unmatched junction bases: 12.

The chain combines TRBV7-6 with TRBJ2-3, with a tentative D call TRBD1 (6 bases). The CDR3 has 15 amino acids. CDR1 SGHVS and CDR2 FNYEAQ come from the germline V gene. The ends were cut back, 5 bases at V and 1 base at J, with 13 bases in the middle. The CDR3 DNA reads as TGTGCCAGCAGCCCTTTTAACAGGGGCACAGATACGCAGTATTTT. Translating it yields CASSPFNRGTDTQYF.

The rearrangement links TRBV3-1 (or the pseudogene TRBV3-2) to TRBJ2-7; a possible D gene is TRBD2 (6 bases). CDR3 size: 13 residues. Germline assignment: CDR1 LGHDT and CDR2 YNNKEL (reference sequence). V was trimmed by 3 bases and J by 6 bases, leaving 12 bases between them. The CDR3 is CASSQWDGSEQYF. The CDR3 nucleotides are TGTGCCAGCAGCCAGTGGGACGGGAGCGAGCAGTACTTC.

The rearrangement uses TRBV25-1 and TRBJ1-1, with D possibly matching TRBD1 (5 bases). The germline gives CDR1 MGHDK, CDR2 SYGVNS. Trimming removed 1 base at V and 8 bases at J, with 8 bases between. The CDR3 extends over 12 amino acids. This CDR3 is CASSEFSGEAFF. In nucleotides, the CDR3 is TGTGCCAGCAGTGAATTCTCAGGGGAAGCTTTCTTT.

The CDR3 coding sequence is TGTGCCAGCAGCGGGACACCTCGAGAGACCCAGTACTTC. Its translation is CASSGTPRETQYF. The J gene is TRBJ2-5, the V gene TRBV12-3 or TRBV12-4; D may be TRBD1 (6 bases). V lost 6 bases and J lost 4, with 12 bases in between. CDR3 size: 13 residues.

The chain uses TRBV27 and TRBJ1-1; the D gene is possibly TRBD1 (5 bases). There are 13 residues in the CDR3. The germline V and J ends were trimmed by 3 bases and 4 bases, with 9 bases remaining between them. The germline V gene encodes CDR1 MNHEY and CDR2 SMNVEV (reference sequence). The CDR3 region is CASSFSRATEAFF. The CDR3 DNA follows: TGTGCCAGCAGTTTTTCCAGGGCCACTGAAGCTTTCTTT.

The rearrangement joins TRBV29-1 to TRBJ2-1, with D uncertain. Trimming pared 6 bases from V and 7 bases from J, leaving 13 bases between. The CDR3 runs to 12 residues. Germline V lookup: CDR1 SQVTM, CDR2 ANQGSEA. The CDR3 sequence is CSVSFTGNEQFF. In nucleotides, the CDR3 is TGCAGCGTCTCTTTTACCGGGAATGAGCAGTTCTTC.

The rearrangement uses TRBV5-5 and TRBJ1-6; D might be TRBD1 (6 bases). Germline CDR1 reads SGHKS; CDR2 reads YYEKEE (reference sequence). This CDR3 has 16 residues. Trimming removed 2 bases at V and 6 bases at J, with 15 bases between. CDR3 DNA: TGTGCCAGCAGCTTAGTCGGGGGGCCCCTTAATTCACCCCTCCACTTT. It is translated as CASSLVGGPLNSPLHF.

The CDR3 here is CASSMGARSEAFF. The CDR3 DNA reads as TGTGCCAGCAGTATGGGGGCGAGATCTGAAGCTTTCTTT. V and J are TRBV12-3 or TRBV12-4 and TRBJ1-1, with D maybe TRBD1 (6 bases). V dropped 5 bases and J dropped 6 bases, with 13 bases sitting between them. The CDR3 is 13 amino acids.

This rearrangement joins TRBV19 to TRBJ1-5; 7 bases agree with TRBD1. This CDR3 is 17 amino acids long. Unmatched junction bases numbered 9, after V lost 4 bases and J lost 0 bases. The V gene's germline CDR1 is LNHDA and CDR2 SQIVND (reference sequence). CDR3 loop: CASSTNLGTDSNQPQHF. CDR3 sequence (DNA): TGTGCCAGTAGTACCAACCTAGGGACAGATAGCAATCAGCCCCAGCATTTT.

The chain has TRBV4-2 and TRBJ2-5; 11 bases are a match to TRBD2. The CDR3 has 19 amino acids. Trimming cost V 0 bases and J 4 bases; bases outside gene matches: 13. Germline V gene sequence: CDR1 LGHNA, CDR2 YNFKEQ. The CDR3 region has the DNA TGTGCCAGCAGCCAAGAGATCATTAGCGGGGGGGCTAATCGAGAGACCCAGTACTTC. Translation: CASSQEIISGGANRETQYF.